This note documents a single TCR beta chain sequence. Its antigen is unidentified. Germline lookup yields CDR1 MNHEY and CDR2 SVGAGI. The CDR3 sequence is 15 residues long. This sample was taken from a study of monozygotic twins with inflammatory bowel disease. Study-level points and caveats: Discordant twins showed the same repertoire similarity as concordant twins, possibly from limited power. No distinction between different T cell subtypes was possible.

Eight reactions per sample, run separately, yielded cDNA. After re-calling the 5' RACE reads, TCRdb lists one entry per CDR3 protein, DNA absent. The sample shows fewer than 400,000 distinct CDR3 sequences, and approximately 5.9% sits with its ten largest clones. Sequencing was performed on blood. The TCR originated in a human donor with ulcerative colitis or Crohn's disease, or a healthy co-twin of an affected twin (not recorded which). V and J are TRBV6-5 and TRBJ1-1; TCRdb names TRBD1, which stays unverified in the absence of DNA. The CDR3 protein is CASSYLNRGGTEAFF.